This T cell receptor beta chain comes out of a study of T cells in Graves' hyperthyroidism and ophthalmopathy (dated by TCRdb to 2018 to 2020). Notes on the research overall: Peripheral blood samples were taken at the time of initial diagnosis, prior to any treatment. Thyroid tissue and blood T-cell repertoires from several Graves' hyperthyroidism patients were also compared in the study. Whether ophthalmopathy could be predicted prospectively was tested in an independent validation cohort made up of about 20 hyperthyroidism patients plus 17 patients who later progressed to ophthalmopathy. The 75 to 100 discovery patients were divided at random into training and test sets in a 7:3 ratio. After blood sampling, hyperthyroidism patients were treated with methimazole at a starting dose of 30 mg daily, and ophthalmopathy patients were treated with high-dose intravenous methylprednisolone. TCR V-J signatures able to tell the groups apart were searched for in a discovery cohort of 90 to 100 patients, of whom more than 40 had Graves' ophthalmopathy and more than 55 had stable Graves' hyperthyroidism. TCR Vbeta CDR3 sequencing of some 140 peripheral blood samples (approximately 44 ophthalmopathy, 75 or so hyperthyroidism and roughly 17 progressor patients) is reported in the paper.

TCR beta CDR3 regions were amplified from RNA transcripts. For the first round of RT-PCR on the TCR CDR3, the HTBI primer set was used together with the Qiagen OneStep RT-PCR kit. The libraries were constructed in a second round of multiplex PCR and then size-selected and purified. The libraries were sequenced on an Illumina HiSeq2000 using paired-end 100 bp reads. In the source study's methods: SOAPnuke was used to process the raw data, throwing out any read that contained adapters or uncalled bases, had a mean Phred below 15, or lacked an exact constant-primer or identifier match. High-quality paired reads were merged with COPE v1.2.5, and unique nucleotide sequences were defined as clonotypes. MiTCR v1.1 was used to align clonotypes to the IMGT TRBV, TRBD and TRBJ reference segments. The analysis was restricted to V-J combinations with a frequency above 0.0001, which together covered 99.2% of the repertoires. A TCS score was defined as the ratio between F50 (clonal expansion) and ExV (chaos), using BLOSUM62-based TCRdist between CDR3 peptides within each V-J. Welch's t-statistics and random forest reduced around 550 V-J features to 13, which were used in a naive Bayes classifier (R e1071). TCRdb took the public reads, trimmed them with fastp at Q25, ran MiXCR for clone calling and kept in-frame beta chains. Rows with a matching CDR3 protein are joined into one entry that keeps the most common DNA and genes. The authors' filters were not applied to this entry. The sample yields some 500,000 distinct CDR3 sequences; around a quarter were counted once. The ten largest clones take up approximately 10% of the sample.

Ophthalmopathy patients had moderately to severely active disease, with a Clinical Activity Score of 3 or more, a NOSPECS grade of 4 or more, and a disease duration of less than 3 months. Patients with uncontrolled infections, other autoimmune diseases, pregnancy or lactation were excluded. Diagnoses were established on the basis of clinical symptoms, serum thyroxine and TRAb, thyroid ultrasound, and orbital computed tomography. PBMCs were isolated from approximately 10 ml of fresh peripheral blood by Ficoll-Paque density gradient centrifugation. Total RNA was extracted with Trizol reagent, and quality was checked on an Agilent 2100 Bioanalyzer. Beyond this particular receptor, the publication reports: No statistical method was used to fix the sample size in advance, and group allocation was not hidden from the investigators. A model built on a 13 V-J signature distinguished ophthalmopathy from stable hyperthyroidism, reaching roughly 88% sensitivity and under 84% specificity in cross-validation and 80%/75% in testing. Most expanded thyroid clonotypes (frequency above 0.001) were also detected in blood, suggesting blood repertoires may reflect thyroid immune responses. In validation, the model predicted progression to ophthalmopathy with over 60% sensitivity and less than 80% specificity, a median of 6.5 months before onset.

Measured from the cysteine to the phenylalanine, the CDR3 is 13 residues long. The sequence is cut down to CDR3 DNA, 39 bases in frame from base 1. The germline V gene supplies CDR1 SGHDN and CDR2 FVKESK. V is clipped by 4 bases and J by 2 bases, and the sequence between their germline boundaries is 8 bases long. This clonotype was counted ten times or more. Which antigen it targets is not known. It has no much larger one-base neighbor in the sample; base qualities were not kept. Sequenced material: blood. The clonotype comes from a woman in her 30s with Graves' ophthalmopathy. The chain couples TRBV14 to TRBJ1-2; a confident D gene designation cannot be given. The nucleotide sequence reads TGTGCCAGCAGCCTATCAATGAACTATGGCTACACCTTC. Its protein reads: CASSLSMNYGYTF.